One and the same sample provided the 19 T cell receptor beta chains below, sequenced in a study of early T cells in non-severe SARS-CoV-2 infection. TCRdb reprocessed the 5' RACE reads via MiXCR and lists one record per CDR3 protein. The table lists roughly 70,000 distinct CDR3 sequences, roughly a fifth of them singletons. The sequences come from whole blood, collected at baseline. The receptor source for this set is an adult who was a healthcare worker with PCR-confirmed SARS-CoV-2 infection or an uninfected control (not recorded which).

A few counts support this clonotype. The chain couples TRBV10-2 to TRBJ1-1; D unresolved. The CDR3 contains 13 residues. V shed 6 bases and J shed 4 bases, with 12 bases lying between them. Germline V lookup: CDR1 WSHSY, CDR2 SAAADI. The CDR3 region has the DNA TGCGCCAGCAGCCTGACATGGGGCACTGAAGCTTTCTTT. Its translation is CASSLTWGTEAFF.

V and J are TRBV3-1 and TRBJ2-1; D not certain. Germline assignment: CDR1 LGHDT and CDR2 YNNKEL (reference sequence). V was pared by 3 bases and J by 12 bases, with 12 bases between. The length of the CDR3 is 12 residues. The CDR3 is CASSQYPGGQFF. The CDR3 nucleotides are TGTGCCAGCAGCCAGTACCCCGGCGGGCAGTTCTTC.

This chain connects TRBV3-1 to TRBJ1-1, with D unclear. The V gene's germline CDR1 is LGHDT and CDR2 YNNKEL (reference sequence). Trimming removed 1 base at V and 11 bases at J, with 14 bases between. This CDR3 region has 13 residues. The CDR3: CASSQALGQEAFF. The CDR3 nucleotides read TGTGCCAGCAGCCAAGCCCTCGGTCAGGAGGCTTTCTTT.

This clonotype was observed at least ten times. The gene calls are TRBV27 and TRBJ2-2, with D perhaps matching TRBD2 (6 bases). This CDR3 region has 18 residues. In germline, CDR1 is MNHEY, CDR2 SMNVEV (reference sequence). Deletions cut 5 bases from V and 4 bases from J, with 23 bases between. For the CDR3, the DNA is TGTGCCAGCAGTCCCCCGGAGGGGCCCATCTCGGGCACCGGGGAGCTGTTTTTT. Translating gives CASSPPEGPISGTGELFF.

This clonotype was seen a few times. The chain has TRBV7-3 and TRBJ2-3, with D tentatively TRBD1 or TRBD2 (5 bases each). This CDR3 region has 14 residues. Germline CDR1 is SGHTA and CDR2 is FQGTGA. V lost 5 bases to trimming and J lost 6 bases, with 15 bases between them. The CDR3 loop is CASSQRDLGDTQYF. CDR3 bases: TGTGCCAGCAGCCAACGGGACCTAGGGGATACGCAGTATTTT.

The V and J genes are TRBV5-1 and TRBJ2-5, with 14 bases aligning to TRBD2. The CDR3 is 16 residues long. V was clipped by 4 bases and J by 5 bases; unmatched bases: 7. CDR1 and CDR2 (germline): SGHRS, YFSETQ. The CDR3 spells CASSLGTSGGLETQYF. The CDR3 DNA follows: TGCGCCAGCAGCCTCGGGACTAGCGGGGGTTTGGAGACCCAGTACTTC.

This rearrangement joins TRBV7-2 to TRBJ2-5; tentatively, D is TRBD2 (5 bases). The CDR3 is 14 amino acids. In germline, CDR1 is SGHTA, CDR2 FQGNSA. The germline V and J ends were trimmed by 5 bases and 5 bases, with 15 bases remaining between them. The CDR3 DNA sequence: TGTGCCAGCAGCCCCGGACCTAGCTGGGAGACCCAGTACTTC. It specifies CASSPGPSWETQYF.

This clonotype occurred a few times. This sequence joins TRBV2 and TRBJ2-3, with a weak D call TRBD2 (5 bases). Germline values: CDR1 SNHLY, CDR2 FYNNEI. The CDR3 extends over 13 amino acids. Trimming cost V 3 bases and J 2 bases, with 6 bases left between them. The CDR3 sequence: CASSEEATDTQYF. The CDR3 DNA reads TGTGCCAGCAGTGAGGAGGCCACAGATACGCAGTATTTT.

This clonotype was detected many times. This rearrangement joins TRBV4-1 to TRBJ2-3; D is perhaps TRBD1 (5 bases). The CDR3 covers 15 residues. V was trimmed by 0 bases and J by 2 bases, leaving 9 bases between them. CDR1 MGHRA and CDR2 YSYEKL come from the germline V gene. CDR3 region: CASSQDGHHTDTQYF. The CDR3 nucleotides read TGCGCCAGCAGCCAAGACGGACATCACACAGATACGCAGTATTTT.

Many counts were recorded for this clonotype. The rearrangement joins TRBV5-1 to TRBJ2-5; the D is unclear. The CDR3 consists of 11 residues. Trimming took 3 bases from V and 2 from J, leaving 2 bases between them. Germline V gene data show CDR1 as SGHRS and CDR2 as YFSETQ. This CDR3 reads CASSSQETQYF. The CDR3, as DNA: TGCGCCAGCAGCTCGCAAGAGACCCAGTACTTC.

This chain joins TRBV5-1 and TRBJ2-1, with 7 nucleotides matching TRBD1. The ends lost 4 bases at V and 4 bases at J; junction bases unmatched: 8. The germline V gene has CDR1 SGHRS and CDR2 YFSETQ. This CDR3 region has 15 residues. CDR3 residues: CASSKDRTGYNEQFF. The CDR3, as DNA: TGCGCCAGCAGCAAGGATCGGACAGGTTACAATGAGCAGTTCTTC.

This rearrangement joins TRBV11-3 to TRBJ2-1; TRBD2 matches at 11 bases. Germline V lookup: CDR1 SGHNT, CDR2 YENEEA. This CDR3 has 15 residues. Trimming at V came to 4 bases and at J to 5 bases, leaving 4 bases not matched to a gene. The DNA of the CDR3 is TGTGCCAGCAGCTCTTTAGCGGGGGGGGACAATGAGCAGTTCTTC. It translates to CASSSLAGGDNEQFF.

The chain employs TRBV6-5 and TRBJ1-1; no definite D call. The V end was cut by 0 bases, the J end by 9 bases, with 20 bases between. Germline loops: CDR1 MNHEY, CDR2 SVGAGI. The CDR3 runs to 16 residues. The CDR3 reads CASSYSTNVYPSQAFF. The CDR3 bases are TGTGCCAGCAGTTACTCGACAAATGTTTACCCCTCCCAAGCTTTCTTT.

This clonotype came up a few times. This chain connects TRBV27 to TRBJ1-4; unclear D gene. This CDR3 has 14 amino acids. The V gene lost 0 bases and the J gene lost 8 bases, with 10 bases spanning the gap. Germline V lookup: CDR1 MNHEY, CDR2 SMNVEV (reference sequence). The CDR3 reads CASSLSDVDEKLFF. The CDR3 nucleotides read TGTGCCAGCAGTTTATCGGACGTAGACGAAAAACTGTTTTTT. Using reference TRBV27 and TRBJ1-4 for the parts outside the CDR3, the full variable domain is EAQVTQNPRYLITVTGKKLTVTCSQNMNHEYMSWYRQDPGLGLRQIYYSMNVEVTDKGDVPEGYKVSRKEKRNFPLILESPSPNQTSLYFCASSLSDVDEKLFFGSGTQLSVL.

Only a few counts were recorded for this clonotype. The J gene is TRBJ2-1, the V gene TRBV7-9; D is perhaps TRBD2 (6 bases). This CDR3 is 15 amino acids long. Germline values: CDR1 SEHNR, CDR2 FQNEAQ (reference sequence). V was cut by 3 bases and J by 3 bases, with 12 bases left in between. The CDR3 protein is CASSFIAGIYNEQFF. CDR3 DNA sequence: TGTGCCAGCAGCTTTATCGCGGGGATCTACAATGAGCAGTTCTTC.

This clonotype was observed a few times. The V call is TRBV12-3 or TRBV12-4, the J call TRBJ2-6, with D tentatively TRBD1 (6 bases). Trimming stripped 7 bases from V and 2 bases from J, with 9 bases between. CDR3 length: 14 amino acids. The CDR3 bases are TGTGCCAGCACCCACAGGGCTGGGGCCAACGTCCTGACTTTC. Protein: CASTHRAGANVLTF.

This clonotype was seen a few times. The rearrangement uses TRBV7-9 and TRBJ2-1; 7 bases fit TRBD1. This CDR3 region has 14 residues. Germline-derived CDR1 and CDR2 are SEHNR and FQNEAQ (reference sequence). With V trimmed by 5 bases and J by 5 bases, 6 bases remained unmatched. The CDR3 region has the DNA TGTGCCAGCAGCCCAACAGGGGCGAACAATGAGCAGTTCTTC. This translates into CASSPTGANNEQFF.

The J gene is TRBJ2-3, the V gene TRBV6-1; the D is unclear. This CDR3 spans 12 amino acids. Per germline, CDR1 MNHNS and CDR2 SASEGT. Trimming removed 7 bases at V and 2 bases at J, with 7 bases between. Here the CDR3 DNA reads TGTGCCAGCACCGGAGCCACAGATACGCAGTATTTT. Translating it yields CASTGATDTQYF.

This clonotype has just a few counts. CDR3 sequence reads: CASSLTAGGQVDGYTF. DNA of the CDR3: TGTGCCAGCAGTCTTACCGCCGGGGGACAGGTTGATGGCTACACCTTC. The chain joins TRBV7-9 to TRBJ1-2; 8 nucleotides line up with TRBD1. This CDR3 contains 16 residues. The germline CDR1 and CDR2 sequences are SEHNR and FQNEAQ (reference sequence). With 6 bases clipped from V and 6 bases from J, the junction kept 15 bases outside the gene matches.